Shown below are 5 T cell receptor beta chains from a single sample sequenced in a study of shared T cell receptors in the human thymus. Produced via immunoSEQ multiplex PCR; TCRdb's table is partial and in-frame only. Found here are about 660,000 clones, over 75% of them singletons; the top ten hold 0.0095% to 0.012%. These data were likewise used in another study, on human thymus T cells.

The material sequenced was thymocytes. The receptors shown here come from a boy under two years old with a congenital heart defect.

The chain carries TRBV7-2 and TRBJ2-4; a possible D gene is TRBD1 (6 bases). Trimming took off 5 bases at V and 0 bases at J, with 17 bases between the two ends. This CDR3 has 17 residues. Per the germline V gene, CDR1 is SGHTA and CDR2 is FQGNSA. CDR3 in DNA: TGTGCCAGCAGCCTATCCTCCGACAGGTTAGCCAAAAACATTCAGTACTTC. Translating gives CASSLSSDRLAKNIQYF. Full variable domain (outside the CDR3, taken from reference TRBV7-2 and TRBJ2-4): GAGVSQSPSNKVTEKGKDVELRCDPISGHTALYWYRQSLGQGLEFLIYFQGNSAPDKSGLPSDRFSAERTGGSVSTLTIQRTQQEDSAVYLCASSLSSDRLAKNIQYFGAGTRLSVL.

The chain couples TRBV2 to TRBJ2-1; 7 bases are shared with TRBD2. Germline CDR1 reads SNHLY; CDR2 reads FYNNEI. The CDR3 extends over 16 amino acids. J lost 8 bases, V lost 0 bases, and 10 bases had no gene match. CDR3 loop: CASSEARREKDYEQFF. The CDR3 DNA is TGTGCCAGCAGTGAAGCCCGGCGGGAGAAGGATTATGAGCAGTTCTTC. The entire variable domain, with the rest obtained from reference TRBV2 and TRBJ2-1, is as follows: EPEVTQTPSHQVTQMGQEVILRCVPISNHLYFYWYRQILGQKVEFLVSFYNNEISEKSEIFDDQFSVERPDGSNFTLKIRSTKLEDSAMYFCASSEARREKDYEQFFGPGTRLTVL.

This chain joins TRBV4-3 and TRBJ2-3; the match to TRBD1 covers 7 bases. CDR1 LGHNA and CDR2 YSLEER come from the germline V gene. The CDR3 length is 16 residues. V gave up 1 base and J gave up 4 bases; unmatched junction bases: 8. CDR3 sequence: CASSQGGQGVSDTQYF. DNA of the CDR3: TGCGCCAGCAGCCAAGGGGGGCAGGGGGTCTCAGATACGCAGTATTTT.

CDR3 sequence (DNA): TGTGCCAGCCGAAAAAGCGGGAGGTTTCCCTACGAGCAGTACTTC. Amino acid sequence: CASRKSGRFPYEQYF. V gene TRBV6-5 combines with J gene TRBJ2-7; TRBD2 aligns across 9 bases. Germline trimming cut 8 bases from V and 2 bases from J; bases unmatched to any gene: 10. Germline V CDR1 and CDR2: MNHEY, SVGAGI. The CDR3 consists of 15 residues.

V usage is TRBV4-1 and J usage is TRBJ1-5; weak D call: TRBD1 (6 bases). This CDR3 comprises 16 residues. CDR1 is MGHRA, CDR2 YSYEKL, per germline. Trimming cost V 1 base and J 1 base, with 11 bases left between them. The CDR3, as DNA: TGCGCCAGCAGCCAAGGACAGGAGCGGAGCAATCAGCCCCAGCATTTT. Translation: CASSQGQERSNQPQHF.